This T cell receptor (beta chain) was recorded in a study of blood T cell repertoires in COVID-19. TCRdb's table, derived via immunoSEQ multiplex PCR, lists solely in-frame clones and lacks some. There are more than 400,000 clones in the sample; over 75% occur only once, and under 4% lies in the top ten. V was pared by 5 bases and J by 5 bases, with 5 bases of the junction left unmatched. CDR3 length equals 13 residues. The sequenced material came from peripheral blood. The sequence was collected from a human donor in a cohort sampled during active COVID-19. The chain is built from TRBV12-3 or TRBV12-4 and TRBJ2-5, with 7 bases identical to TRBD1. The CDR3 loop reads CASSGGQWETQYF. CDR3 DNA: TGTGCCAGCAGTGGGGGACAGTGGGAGACCCAGTACTTC.